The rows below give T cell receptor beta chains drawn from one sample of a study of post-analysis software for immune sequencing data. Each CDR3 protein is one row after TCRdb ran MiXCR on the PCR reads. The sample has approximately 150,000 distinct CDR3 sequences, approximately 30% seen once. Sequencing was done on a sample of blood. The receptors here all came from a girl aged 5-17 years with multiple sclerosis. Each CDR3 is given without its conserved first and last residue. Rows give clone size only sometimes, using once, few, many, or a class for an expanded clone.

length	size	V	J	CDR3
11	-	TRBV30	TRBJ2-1	AWNLAGRNEQF
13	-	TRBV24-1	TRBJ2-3	ATSDSTQGGKTQY
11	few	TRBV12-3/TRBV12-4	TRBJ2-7	ASSLGDYYEQY
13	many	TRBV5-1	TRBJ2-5	ASSSPGQGIWEQY
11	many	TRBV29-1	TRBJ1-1	SVDTGGDTEAF
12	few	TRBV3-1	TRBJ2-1	ASSQDGSFSEQF
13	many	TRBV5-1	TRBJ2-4	ASSLGDPAKNIQY
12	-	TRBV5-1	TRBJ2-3	ASSLGRGADTQY
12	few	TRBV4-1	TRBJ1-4	ASSQIFSGEKLF
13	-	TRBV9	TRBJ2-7	ASSASGTGSAEQY
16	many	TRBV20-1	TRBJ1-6	SAPKETGGWSYNSPLH
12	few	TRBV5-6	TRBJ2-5	ASSHPGAKETQY
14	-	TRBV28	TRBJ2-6	ASSLDGSSGANVLT
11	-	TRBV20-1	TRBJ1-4	SATDRGNEKLF
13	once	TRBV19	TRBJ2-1	ASSIEGSSYNEQF
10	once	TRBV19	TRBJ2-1	ASTSGYNGQF
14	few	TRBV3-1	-	ASSQGSGQGAIEQY
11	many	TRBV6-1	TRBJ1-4	ASSERLDEKLF
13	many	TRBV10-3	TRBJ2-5	AISESLAGEETQY
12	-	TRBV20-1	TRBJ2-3	SARSDSYTDTQY
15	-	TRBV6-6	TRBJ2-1	ASRAGTSGSSYSGQF
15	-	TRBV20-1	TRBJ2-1	SARVPSGRALGSEQF
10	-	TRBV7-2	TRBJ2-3	ASSLVPGSQY
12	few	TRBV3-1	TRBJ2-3	ASSPRVSTDTQY
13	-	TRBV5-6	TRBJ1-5	ASSRTGNGNQPQH
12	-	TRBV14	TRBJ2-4	ASSPLLAKNIQY
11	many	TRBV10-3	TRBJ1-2	ALRAAAMNGYT
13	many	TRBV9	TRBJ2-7	ASSVSTGGMYEQY
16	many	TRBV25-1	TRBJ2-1	ASSDQRQGPSSYNEQF
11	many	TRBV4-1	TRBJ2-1	ASSFGALAEQF
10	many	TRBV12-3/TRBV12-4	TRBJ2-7	ASSPAGYEQY
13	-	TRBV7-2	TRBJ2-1	ASSLVGATYNEQF